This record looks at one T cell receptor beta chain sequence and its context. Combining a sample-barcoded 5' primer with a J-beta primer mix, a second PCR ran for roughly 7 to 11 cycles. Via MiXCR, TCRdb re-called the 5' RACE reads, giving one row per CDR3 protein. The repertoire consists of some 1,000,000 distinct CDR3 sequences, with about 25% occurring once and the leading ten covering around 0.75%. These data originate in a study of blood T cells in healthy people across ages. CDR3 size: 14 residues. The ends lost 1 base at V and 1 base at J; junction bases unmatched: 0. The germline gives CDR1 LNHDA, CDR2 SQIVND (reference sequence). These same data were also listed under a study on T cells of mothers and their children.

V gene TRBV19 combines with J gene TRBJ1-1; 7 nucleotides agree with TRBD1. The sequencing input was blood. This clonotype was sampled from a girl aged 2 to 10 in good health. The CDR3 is CASSIAGGNTEAFF. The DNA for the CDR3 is TGTGCCAGTAGTATAGCAGGGGGGAACACTGAAGCTTTCTTT.